This T cell receptor beta chain was retrieved from a study of patients and donors after allogeneic stem cell transplantation. TCRdb reanalysed the RT-PCR reads using MiXCR and keeps one entry per CDR3 protein. The data show about 15,000 distinct CDR3 sequences, 27% seen once. The CDR3 consists of 16 residues. CDR1 MNHEY and CDR2 SMNVEV come from the germline V gene (reference sequence). The V end lost 6 bases, the J end lost 2 bases, and 19 bases lay between the germline ends. Only a few counts were recorded for this clonotype. The sequence derives from a human donor who was either an allogeneic HSCT recipient or a stem cell or donor lymphocyte infusion donor (not recorded which). It is not recorded whose cells these are; they may come from a transplant donor. The V call is TRBV27, the J call TRBJ1-1; D is possibly TRBD1 (5 bases). Sequencing input: blood, either unsorted or a sorted T cell fraction (not recorded which). The CDR3 is CASSPPPTAINTEAFF. CDR3 DNA: TGTGCCAGCAGCCCGCCACCGACAGCGATTAACACTGAAGCTTTCTTT.